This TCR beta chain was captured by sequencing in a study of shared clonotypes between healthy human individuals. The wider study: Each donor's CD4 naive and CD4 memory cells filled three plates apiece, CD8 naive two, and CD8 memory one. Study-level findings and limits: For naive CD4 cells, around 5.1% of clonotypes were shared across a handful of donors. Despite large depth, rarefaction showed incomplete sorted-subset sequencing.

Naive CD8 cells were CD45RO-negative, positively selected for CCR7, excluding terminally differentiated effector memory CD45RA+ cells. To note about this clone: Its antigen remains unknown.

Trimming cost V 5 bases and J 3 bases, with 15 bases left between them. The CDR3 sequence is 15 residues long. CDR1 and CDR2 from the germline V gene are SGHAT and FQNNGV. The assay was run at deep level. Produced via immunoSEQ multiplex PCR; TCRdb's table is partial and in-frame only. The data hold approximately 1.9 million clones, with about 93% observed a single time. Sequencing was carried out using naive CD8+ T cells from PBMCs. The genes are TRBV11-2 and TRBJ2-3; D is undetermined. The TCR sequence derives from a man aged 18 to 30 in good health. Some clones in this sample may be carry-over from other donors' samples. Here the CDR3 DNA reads TGTGCCAGCAGCAGGGCGGCTCGGGCAACAGATACGCAGTATTTT. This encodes CASSRAARATDTQYF.